The 32 T cell receptor beta chains given below trace back to one sample, sequenced in a study of blood T cells in healthy people across ages. Primed by a sample-barcoded 5' primer and a J-beta primer mix, a second PCR proceeded for about 6 to 11 cycles. TCRdb processed the 5' RACE reads anew with MiXCR; each CDR3 protein has one entry. The sample lists about 1.1 million distinct CDR3 sequences; 30% to 40% were seen once. The sample comprised blood. The receptors come from a man younger than 35 in good health.

This clonotype was recorded many times. Since a much larger clone is just one base distant, this may be a read error. V and J are TRBV6-5 and TRBJ1-2; D unclear. The CDR3 runs to 12 residues. V was trimmed by 6 bases and J by 3 bases, leaving 8 bases between them. Germline loops: CDR1 MNHEY, CDR2 SVGAGI. The CDR3 spells CASRRRDYGYTF. The CDR3 nucleotides read TGTGCCAGCAGGCGACGGGACTATGGCTACACCTTC.

This clonotype has a handful of counts. The chain combines TRBV5-4 with TRBJ2-3; possibly TRBD1 or TRBD2 for D (5 bases each). Germline CDR1 and CDR2: SGHNT and YYREEE (reference sequence). The V and J ends lost 0 bases and 2 bases respectively, with 7 bases between them. The CDR3 extends over 14 amino acids. CDR3 sequence: CASSLGDLTDTQYF. In DNA, the CDR3 is TGTGCCAGCAGCTTGGGGGACCTCACAGATACGCAGTATTTT.

The chain employs TRBV9 and TRBJ2-1, with 9 bases fitting TRBD1. The CDR3 runs to 16 residues. CDR1 and CDR2 (germline): SGDLS, YYNGEE. Trimming removed 3 bases from V and 7 bases from J; junction bases left unmatched: 11. This CDR3 is CASSALQGAMQNEQFF. DNA of the CDR3: TGTGCCAGCAGCGCCCTACAGGGGGCGATGCAAAATGAGCAGTTCTTC.

This clonotype has only a few counts. V usage is TRBV20-1 and J usage is TRBJ1-2; D not resolved. The CDR3 extends over 14 amino acids. Trimming shortened V by 6 bases and J by 4 bases, and 18 bases separated the two germline ends. Per the germline V gene, CDR1 is DFQATT and CDR2 is SNEGSKA (reference sequence). The CDR3 region is CSAQRLGAGYGYTF. The CDR3 nucleotides are TGCAGTGCGCAAAGACTGGGCGCTGGCTATGGCTACACCTTC.

Ten or more counts support this clonotype. The gene calls are TRBV20-1 and TRBJ2-7; D is uncertain. Trimming took off 3 bases at V and 3 bases at J, with 15 bases between the two ends. The CDR3 consists of 14 residues. Germline lookup yields CDR1 DFQATT and CDR2 SNEGSKA (reference sequence). CDR3 nucleotides: TGCAGTGCTAGTGACCCAACTGGCGACTACGAGCAGTACTTC. Amino acid sequence: CSASDPTGDYEQYF.

CDR3 DNA sequence: TGTGCCAGCAGCCCAAACTATGGACAGGGATCCTACAATGAGCAGTTCTTC. This encodes CASSPNYGQGSYNEQFF. The chain joins TRBV14 to TRBJ2-1; 8 bases align to TRBD1. With 4 bases clipped from V and 1 base from J, the junction kept 9 bases outside the gene matches. Germline CDR1 and CDR2: SGHDN and FVKESK. The CDR3 covers 17 residues.

V is TRBV6-5 and J is TRBJ1-2, with D tentatively TRBD1 (5 bases). V was shortened by 1 base and J by 2 bases, with 14 bases between the two germline ends. Germline V gene data show CDR1 as MNHEY and CDR2 as SVGAGI. This CDR3 contains 16 residues. CDR3 loop: CASSYFPQGTNYGYTF. CDR3 DNA: TGTGCCAGCAGTTACTTCCCGCAGGGCACAAACTATGGCTACACCTTC.

This clonotype was observed many times. This rearrangement joins TRBV6-6 to TRBJ2-3; D call uncertain. V was trimmed by 6 bases and J by 0 bases, leaving 10 bases between them. CDR1 and CDR2 from the germline V gene are MNHNY and SVGAGI (reference sequence). This CDR3 has 14 amino acids. The CDR3 region has the DNA TGTGCCAGCAGCCCTCGTGGGAGCACAGATACGCAGTATTTT. Protein product: CASSPRGSTDTQYF.

This clonotype was found a few times. The V call is TRBV24-1, the J call TRBJ1-2; TRBD1 matches 9 bases. The V gene's germline CDR1 is KGHDR and CDR2 SFDVKD. The CDR3 is 14 residues long. Trimming removed 2 bases from V and 7 bases from J; junction bases left unmatched: 4. For the CDR3, the DNA is TGTGCCACCAGTGATTCCGGGACAGGGCGTGGCTACACCTTC. Its translation: CATSDSGTGRGYTF.

This clonotype has just a few counts. This may be a read error: a much more frequent sequence differs by one nucleotide. The CDR3 bases are TGCGCCGGCAGTTGGGACAGGGGGCTTCTTCTCCAAAATGAGCAGTTCTTC. Its translation is CAGSWDRGLLLQNEQFF. The V and J genes are TRBV5-1 and TRBJ2-1, with 12 bases lining up with TRBD1. CDR3 size: 17 residues. Per germline, CDR1 SGHRS and CDR2 YFSETQ.

As concerns this clonotype: A much larger clone is a single base away; this may be a read error. This chain links TRBV7-9 with TRBJ2-3; weak D call: TRBD2 (6 bases). The V gene's germline CDR1 is SEHNR and CDR2 FQNEAQ (reference sequence). CDR3 length: 16 residues. Trimming took off 6 bases at V and 0 bases at J, with 16 bases between the two ends. The CDR3: CASSYGTATSTDTQYF. CDR3 DNA: TGTGCCAGCAGTTACGGGACTGCAACTAGCACAGATACGCAGTATTTT.

V gene TRBV20-1 combines with J gene TRBJ1-4; D is undetermined. This CDR3 has 15 residues. V lost 0 bases and J 3 bases, leaving 11 bases between the germline ends. The V gene's germline CDR1 is DFQATT and CDR2 SNEGSKA (reference sequence). The CDR3 protein is CSARDTRKANEKLFF. CDR3 sequence (DNA): TGCAGTGCTAGAGACACAAGAAAAGCTAATGAAAAACTGTTTTTT.

The J gene is TRBJ1-5, the V gene TRBV5-1; D is unclear. Trimming removed 4 bases at V and 2 bases at J, with 13 bases between. The CDR3 has 15 amino acids. The germline V gene has CDR1 SGHRS and CDR2 YFSETQ. CDR3 nucleotide sequence: TGCGCCAGCAGCCCCGTGGGAGACCGCAATCAGCCCCAGCATTTT. Translating gives CASSPVGDRNQPQHF.

The gene calls are TRBV20-1 and TRBJ2-3; D is ambiguous. V was shortened by 6 bases and J by 4 bases, with 8 bases between the two germline ends. CDR3 length equals 11 residues. Germline CDR1 reads DFQATT; CDR2 reads SNEGSKA (reference sequence). DNA of the CDR3: TGCAGTGCCTTTGTCCCAGATACGCAGTATTTT. It specifies CSAFVPDTQYF.

The chain joins TRBV2 to TRBJ2-3, with TRBD1 matching 7 bases. J gave up 1 base and V 10 bases, and 8 bases lay outside the gene matches. Germline-derived CDR1 and CDR2 are SNHLY and FYNNEI. The CDR3 consists of 14 residues. The CDR3 here is CANRSGTGTDTQYF. For the CDR3, the DNA is TGTGCCAACAGGTCCGGGACAGGCACAGATACGCAGTATTTT.

This clonotype has ten or more counts. The CDR3, as DNA: TGTGCCATCAGGGGACTAGCGAACTACAATGAGCAGTTCTTC. Its protein is CAIRGLANYNEQFF. The genes are TRBV10-3 and TRBJ2-1; TRBD2 matches 10 bases. The V gene's germline CDR1 is ENHRY and CDR2 SYGVKD. The CDR3 contains 14 residues. V trimming: 6 bases; J trimming: 3 bases; junction bases outside the gene matches: 2.

This clonotype has just a few counts. The rearrangement uses TRBV20-1 and TRBJ2-7; tentative D call: TRBD2 (6 bases). The CDR3 sequence is 11 residues long. The germline V and J ends were trimmed by 5 bases and 6 bases, with 11 bases remaining between them. In germline, CDR1 is DFQATT, CDR2 SNEGSKA (reference sequence). CDR3 sequence (DNA): TGCAGTGCTCTCGGGGGATCCGAGCAGTACTTC. Amino acids: CSALGGSEQYF.

This rearrangement joins TRBV28 to TRBJ2-1; TRBD2 matches 9 bases. The length of the CDR3 is 14 residues. V lost 11 bases and J lost 4; bases outside the gene matches: 9. Germline lookup yields CDR1 MDHEN and CDR2 SYDVKM. DNA for the CDR3: TGTGCCGGCTCTAGCGGGGCCCTTTACAATGAGCAGTTCTTC. Protein sequence: CAGSSGALYNEQFF. Variable domain in full (rest from reference TRBV28 and TRBJ2-1): DVKVTQSSRYLVKRTGEKVFLECVQDMDHENMFWYRQDPGLGLRLIYFSYDVKMKEKGDIPEGYSVSREKKERFSLILESASTNQTSMYLCAGSSGALYNEQFFGPGTRLTVL.

The chain has TRBV29-1 and TRBJ2-1, with a tentative D call TRBD2 (5 bases). Germline V lookup: CDR1 SQVTM, CDR2 ANQGSEA. With 1 base removed from V and 1 base from J, the gap between germline ends came to 14 bases. This CDR3 contains 16 residues. CDR3 sequence reads: CSVEGLGVASYNEQFF. The CDR3 DNA reads as TGCAGCGTTGAAGGACTGGGAGTGGCTTCCTACAATGAGCAGTTCTTC.

Turning to this clonotype: A much bigger clone sits one base away, suggesting this may be a read error. The rearrangement uses TRBV6-6 and TRBJ2-7; possibly TRBD1 for D (6 bases). The CDR3 loop spans 15 amino acids. V was pared by 6 bases and J by 0 bases, with 15 bases between. Germline values: CDR1 MNHNY, CDR2 SVGAGI (reference sequence). CDR3 protein: CASSLPGASSYEQYF. CDR3 in DNA: TGTGCCAGCAGCCTCCCAGGGGCCAGCTCCTACGAGCAGTACTTC.

V is TRBV2 and J is TRBJ2-1; 7 nucleotides agree with TRBD2. Trimming cost V 3 bases and J 5 bases; bases outside gene matches: 7. Germline CDR1 is SNHLY and CDR2 is FYNNEI. This CDR3 contains 15 residues. The CDR3 protein is CASSDLSSGNNEQFF. The CDR3 bases are TGTGCCAGCAGTGACCTTTCTAGCGGCAACAATGAGCAGTTCTTC.

This clonotype was seen repeatedly, ten times or more. The V gene is TRBV10-3, the J gene TRBJ2-3, with unresolved D. Germline CDR1 reads ENHRY; CDR2 reads SYGVKD. The CDR3 sequence is 13 residues long. V was clipped by 5 bases and J by 3 bases, with 9 bases between them. The CDR3, as DNA: TGTGCCATCAGTCCTTATACTACAGATACGCAGTATTTT. Protein: CAISPYTTDTQYF.

V is TRBV20-1 and J is TRBJ1-1, with D perhaps TRBD1 (5 bases). CDR3 length equals 14 residues. Per germline, CDR1 DFQATT and CDR2 SNEGSKA (reference sequence). Trimming took off 6 bases at V and 9 bases at J, with 23 bases between the two ends. CDR3 DNA: TGCAGTGCCGTAAGTGGGACCGCGATCAGAAAAGCTTTCTTT. It translates to CSAVSGTAIRKAFF.

This clonotype was recorded a few times. The chain employs TRBV20-1 and TRBJ1-4; no reliable D call. CDR3 length equals 13 residues. Trimming stripped 0 bases from V and 7 bases from J, with 9 bases between. Germline V lookup: CDR1 DFQATT, CDR2 SNEGSKA (reference sequence). CDR3 in DNA: TGCAGTGCTAGAGAGGCCGGTAGTGAAAAACTGTTTTTT. It codes for CSAREAGSEKLFF.

In this sample, this clonotype turned up once. The chain joins TRBV2 to TRBJ2-3; 10 nucleotides line up with TRBD2. This CDR3 has 16 residues. Germline loops: CDR1 SNHLY, CDR2 FYNNEI. Trimming removed 1 base from V and 6 bases from J; junction bases left unmatched: 7. For the CDR3, the DNA is TGTGCCAGCAGTGAAGGGAGCGGGGGGGCACCGGATACGCAGTATTTT. As protein: CASSEGSGGAPDTQYF.

The CDR3, as DNA: TGTGCCAGCAGCTTAGCGTATGGTGTTGGACGTATGAATCAGCCCCAGCATTTT. This translates into CASSLAYGVGRMNQPQHF. This sequence joins TRBV7-9 and TRBJ1-5; D is unresolved. The germline V and J ends were trimmed by 0 bases and 4 bases, with 19 bases remaining between them. CDR3 length: 18 residues. Per germline, CDR1 SEHNR and CDR2 FQNEAQ (reference sequence).

This clonotype was recorded many times. The DNA for the CDR3 is TGTGCCAGCAGTCCGGGAGACAATGAGCAGTTCTTC. Its translation is CASSPGDNEQFF. The chain combines TRBV12-3 or TRBV12-4 with TRBJ2-1, with D possibly matching TRBD2 (6 bases). The V end lost 5 bases, the J end lost 5 bases, and 7 bases lay between the germline ends. The CDR3 contains 12 residues.

The V call is TRBV5-1, the J call TRBJ1-2, with 7 bases identical to TRBD1. CDR1 and CDR2 (germline): SGHRS, YFSETQ. The CDR3 is 15 amino acids. J gave up 3 bases and V 4 bases, and 9 bases lay outside the gene matches. The DNA of the CDR3 is TGCGCCAGCAGCCTGGGGGACAGCGCCGACTATGGCTACACCTTC. Translation: CASSLGDSADYGYTF.

The chain has TRBV2 and TRBJ2-2; 11 nucleotides align to TRBD1. CDR3 length equals 16 residues. Germline trimming cut 7 bases from V and 7 bases from J; bases unmatched to any gene: 11. From germline, CDR1 is SNHLY and CDR2 FYNNEI. The CDR3 coding sequence is TGTGCCAGCAATGGACCGGGACAGGGGGTTCACGGGGAGCTGTTTTTT. This codes for CASNGPGQGVHGELFF.

This clonotype came up a few times. J is TRBJ1-1 and V is TRBV20-1; D perhaps matches TRBD1 (5 bases). Per germline, CDR1 DFQATT and CDR2 SNEGSKA (reference sequence). The CDR3 loop spans 12 amino acids. CDR3 sequence: CGKGQGDTEAFF. As DNA, the CDR3 is TGCGGAAAAGGGCAGGGTGACACTGAAGCTTTCTTT.

The rearrangement uses TRBV4-3 and TRBJ1-1; 7 bases agree with TRBD1. The CDR3 has 16 amino acids. Looked up from germline, CDR1 is LGHNA and CDR2 is YSLEER. The V and J ends lost 0 bases and 2 bases, in that order; junction bases with no gene match: 6. CDR3 bases: TGCGCCAGCAGCCAAGATCGGAGAGGGGGCAACACTGAAGCTTTCTTT. Its translation is CASSQDRRGGNTEAFF.

V usage is TRBV11-1 and J usage is TRBJ2-7; 7 bases match TRBD1. V lost 2 bases to trimming and J lost 7 bases; unmatched junction nucleotides: 8. CDR1 and CDR2 (germline): SGHAT, FQDESV (reference sequence). This CDR3 is 14 amino acids long. The CDR3: CASSLPDRYNEQYF. The CDR3 DNA sequence: TGTGCCAGCAGCTTACCGGACAGGTACAATGAGCAGTACTTC.